This TCR beta chain was sequenced for a study of blood T cell repertoires in COVID-19. Assay: immunoSEQ multiplex PCR; the TCRdb copy retains only in-frame clones and omits some. This sample yields 200,000 to 250,000 clones, of which 89% are seen a single time; about 4.8% belongs to the top ten. Germline loops: CDR1 SGHNT, CDR2 YYREEE (reference sequence). V was pared by 0 bases and J by 9 bases, with 13 bases between. This CDR3 region has 14 residues. Sequenced input: peripheral blood. The V gene is TRBV5-4, the J gene TRBJ2-1; maybe TRBD2 (7 bases). The sequence was collected from a woman aged 35 to 49 with acute or convalescent COVID-19. The CDR3 is CASSLEGGGPEQFF. The CDR3 DNA reads TGTGCCAGCAGCTTGGAGGGGGGGGGTCCTGAGCAGTTCTTC.